Shown below are 13 T cell receptor beta chains from a single sample sequenced in a study of post-analysis software for immune sequencing data. Incorporated into the TCR beta cDNA libraries were unique molecular identifiers, which served to reduce PCR and sequencing biases. TCRdb itself ran the PCR reads through MiXCR, one entry per CDR3 protein. The sample comprises 160,000 or so distinct CDR3 sequences, 35% to 40% of which are singletons, and 28% rests with the top ten. This sample comprised blood, obtained after autologous hematopoietic stem cell transplantation. The receptors were sampled from a girl between 5 and 17 years old with multiple sclerosis.

The V call is TRBV6-5, the J call TRBJ2-7; 7 positions match TRBD1. CDR3 length equals 14 residues. Germline V gives CDR1 MNHEY, CDR2 SVGAGI. The junction had 3 bases not matched to a gene; V was cut back by 4 bases and J by 0 bases. The CDR3: CASSSGGFSYEQYF. DNA for the CDR3: TGTGCCAGCAGTTCAGGGGGTTTCTCCTACGAGCAGTACTTC.

This clonotype was recorded a few times. The genes are TRBV6-2 or TRBV6-3 and TRBJ2-3; no firm D call. Germline lookup yields CDR1 MNHEY and CDR2 SVGEGT. This CDR3 is 14 amino acids long. The V and J ends lost 7 bases and 4 bases respectively, with 15 bases between them. The CDR3: CASMRTPPPDTQYF. The CDR3 DNA reads as TGTGCCAGCATGCGGACCCCGCCACCAGATACGCAGTATTTT.

A few counts support this clonotype. This sequence joins TRBV12-3 or TRBV12-4 and TRBJ1-2; D ambiguous. The CDR3 is 12 residues long. V lost 4 bases and J 8 bases, leaving 11 bases between the germline ends. CDR3 sequence: CASSSTAGGYTF. In DNA form, the CDR3 reads TGTGCCAGCAGTTCGACGGCGGGGGGCTACACCTTC.

The CDR3 DNA reads TGTGCCAGCAGTCTCCCGGGGGGGCACTTCAGCGGGAGCTGGGGGTGGGGCTCCTACAATGAGCAGTTCTTC. Translating gives CASSLPGGHFSGSWGWGSYNEQFF. This chain uses TRBV12-3 or TRBV12-4 with TRBJ2-1, with 8 bases identical to TRBD2. The CDR3 extends over 24 amino acids. V shed 5 bases and J 0 bases; nucleotides not matched to a gene: 30.

J is TRBJ2-3 and V is TRBV7-2; 7 nucleotides line up with TRBD2. Germline CDR1 reads SGHTA; CDR2 reads FQGNSA. The CDR3 extends over 16 amino acids. Trimming at V came to 0 bases and at J to 1 base, leaving 4 bases not matched to a gene. CDR3 sequence reads: CASSLAGGSGTDTQYF. CDR3 coding DNA: TGTGCCAGCAGCTTAGCGGGCGGGAGTGGCACAGATACGCAGTATTTT.

Only a few counts were recorded for this clonotype. CDR3: CASSPSRPGNRGYNEQFF. The CDR3 region has the DNA TGTGCCAGCAGTCCATCCCGACCAGGGAATAGGGGCTACAATGAGCAGTTCTTC. This chain connects TRBV12-3 or TRBV12-4 to TRBJ2-1, with D perhaps matching TRBD1 (5 bases). The CDR3 is 18 residues long. Trimming stripped 5 bases from V and 3 bases from J, with 23 bases between.

The chain employs TRBV7-2 and TRBJ2-7; 7 nucleotides align to TRBD2. From germline, CDR1 is SGHTA and CDR2 FQGNSA. V shed 1 base, J shed 7 bases, and the junction held 1 base outside the gene matches. The CDR3 has 12 residues. CDR3 nucleotide sequence: TGTGCCAGCAGCTTAGTGGGACTAGAGCAGTACTTC. It yields the protein CASSLVGLEQYF.

A few counts support this clonotype. The gene calls are TRBV5-1 and TRBJ2-1; TRBD1 matches 9 bases. Trimming at V came to 0 bases and at J to 2 bases, leaving 3 bases not matched to a gene. Germline V lookup: CDR1 SGHRS, CDR2 YFSETQ. This CDR3 has 16 residues. The CDR3 nucleotides read TGCGCCAGCAGCTTGGGGGGGACAGGGCCCTACAATGAGCAGTTCTTC. Its protein product is CASSLGGTGPYNEQFF. The variable domain in full, with the rest retrieved from reference TRBV5-1 and TRBJ2-1, is KAGVTQTPRYLIKTRGQQVTLSCSPISGHRSVSWYQQTPGQGLQFLFEYFSETQRNKGNFPGRFSGRQFSNSRSEMNVSTLELGDSALYLCASSLGGTGPYNEQFFGPGTRLTVL.

This sequence joins TRBV29-1 and TRBJ2-5, with a weak D call TRBD1 (6 bases). Deletions cut 4 bases from V and 5 bases from J, with 11 bases between. The CDR3 has 12 residues. Germline V gives CDR1 SQVTM, CDR2 ANQGSEA. The CDR3 here is CSVGAQGETQYF. In nucleotides, the CDR3 is TGCAGCGTTGGCGCGCAGGGGGAGACCCAGTACTTC.

About this clonotype: One junction end does not reproduce the germline sequence, and a read error may be involved. The CDR3 nucleotides are TGTGCCATCAGTGAGGGACAGGGGGAGGCAAGCGAGCAGTACTTC. Its protein is CAISEGQGEASEQYF. V and J are TRBV28 and TRBJ2-7; TRBD1 matches at 11 bases. Germline V gene sequence: CDR1 MDHEN, CDR2 SYDVKM. CDR3 length equals 15 residues.

This clonotype was seen a few times. This chain joins TRBV7-9 and TRBJ2-1; D assignment may be TRBD1 or TRBD2 (5 bases each). V dropped 5 bases and J dropped 9 bases, with 17 bases sitting between them. The CDR3 has 14 amino acids. The germline V gene encodes CDR1 SEHNR and CDR2 FQNEAQ (reference sequence). CDR3 nucleotides: TGTGCCAGCAGCCGAAGGGACGGTCCCAGTGAGCAGTTCTTC. Translation: CASSRRDGPSEQFF. The full variable domain, its missing parts supplied by reference TRBV7-9 and TRBJ2-1, is DTGVSQNPRHKITKRGQNVTFRCDPISEHNRLYWYRQTLGQGPEFLTYFQNEAQLEKSRLLSDRFSAERPKGSFSTLEIQRTEQGDSAMYLCASSRRDGPSEQFFGPGTRLTVL.

J is TRBJ2-3 and V is TRBV9, with 8 bases matching TRBD2. Per the germline V gene, CDR1 is SGDLS and CDR2 is YYNGEE. The CDR3 has 14 residues. The trim removed 7 bases at V and 6 bases at J, leaving 10 bases unmatched. This chain's CDR3 is CASDSGSNWDTQYF. DNA of the CDR3: TGTGCCAGCGACAGCGGGAGTAATTGGGATACGCAGTATTTT.

The CDR3 loop is CASSWRLAGALYEQYF. In DNA, the CDR3 is TGTGCCAGCAGCTGGAGACTAGCGGGAGCCCTTTACGAGCAGTACTTC. V usage is TRBV5-6 and J usage is TRBJ2-7; 12 nucleotides line up with TRBD2. CDR3 size: 16 residues. V shed 3 bases and J 4 bases; nucleotides not matched to a gene: 8. CDR1 is SGHDT, CDR2 YYEEEE, per germline.